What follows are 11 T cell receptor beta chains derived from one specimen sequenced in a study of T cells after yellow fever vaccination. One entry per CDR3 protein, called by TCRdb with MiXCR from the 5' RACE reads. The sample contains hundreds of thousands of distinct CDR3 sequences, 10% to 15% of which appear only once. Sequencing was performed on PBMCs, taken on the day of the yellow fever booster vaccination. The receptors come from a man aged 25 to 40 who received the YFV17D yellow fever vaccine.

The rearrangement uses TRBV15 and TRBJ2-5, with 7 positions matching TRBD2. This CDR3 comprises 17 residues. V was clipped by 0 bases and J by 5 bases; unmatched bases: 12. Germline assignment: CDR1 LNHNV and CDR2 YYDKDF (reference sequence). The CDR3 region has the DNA TGTGCCACCAGCAGAGACCCCTTTGGCGGGAGCCTTGAGACCCAGTACTTC. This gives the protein CATSRDPFGGSLETQYF.

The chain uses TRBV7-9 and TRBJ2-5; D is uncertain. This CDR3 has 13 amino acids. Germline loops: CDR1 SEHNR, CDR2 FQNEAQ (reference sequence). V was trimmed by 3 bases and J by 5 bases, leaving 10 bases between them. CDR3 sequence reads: CASSFGMRETQYF. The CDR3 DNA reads TGTGCCAGCAGCTTCGGTATGCGGGAGACCCAGTACTTC.

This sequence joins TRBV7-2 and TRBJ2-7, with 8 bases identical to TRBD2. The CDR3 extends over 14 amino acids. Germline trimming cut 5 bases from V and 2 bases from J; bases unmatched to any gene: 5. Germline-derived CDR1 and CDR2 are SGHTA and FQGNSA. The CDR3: CASSRTSSPYEQYF. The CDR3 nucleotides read TGTGCCAGCAGCCGGACTAGCTCGCCCTACGAGCAGTACTTC.

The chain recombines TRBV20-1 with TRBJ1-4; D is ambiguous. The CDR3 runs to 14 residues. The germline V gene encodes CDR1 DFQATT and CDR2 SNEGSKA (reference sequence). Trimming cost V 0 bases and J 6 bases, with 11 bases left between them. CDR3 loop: CSARDHRTDEKLFF. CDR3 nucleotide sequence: TGCAGTGCTAGAGATCACCGGACGGATGAAAAACTGTTTTTT.

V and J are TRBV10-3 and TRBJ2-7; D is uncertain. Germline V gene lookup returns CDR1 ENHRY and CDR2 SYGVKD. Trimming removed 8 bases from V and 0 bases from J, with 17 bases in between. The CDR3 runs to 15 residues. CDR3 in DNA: TGTGCCATCCTCGTCATGATTCTTAGCTCCTACGAGCAGTACTTC. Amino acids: CAILVMILSSYEQYF.

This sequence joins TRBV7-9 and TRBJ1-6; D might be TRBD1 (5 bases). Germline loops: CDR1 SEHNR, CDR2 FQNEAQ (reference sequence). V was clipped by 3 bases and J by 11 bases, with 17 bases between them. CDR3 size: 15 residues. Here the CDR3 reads CASSLAGPGKAPLHF. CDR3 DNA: TGTGCCAGCAGCTTGGCAGGGCCCGGGAAGGCACCCCTCCACTTT. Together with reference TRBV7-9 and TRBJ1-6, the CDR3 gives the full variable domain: DTGVSQNPRHKITKRGQNVTFRCDPISEHNRLYWYRQTLGQGPEFLTYFQNEAQLEKSRLLSDRFSAERPKGSFSTLEIQRTEQGDSAMYLCASSLAGPGKAPLHFGNGTRLTVT.

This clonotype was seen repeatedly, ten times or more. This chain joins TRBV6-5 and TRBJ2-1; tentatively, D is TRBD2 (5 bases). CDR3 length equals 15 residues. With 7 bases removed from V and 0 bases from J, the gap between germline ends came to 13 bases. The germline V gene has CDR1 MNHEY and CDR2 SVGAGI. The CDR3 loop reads CASNLRRISYNEQFF. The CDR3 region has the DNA TGTGCCAGCAATTTGAGGAGGATCTCCTACAATGAGCAGTTCTTC.

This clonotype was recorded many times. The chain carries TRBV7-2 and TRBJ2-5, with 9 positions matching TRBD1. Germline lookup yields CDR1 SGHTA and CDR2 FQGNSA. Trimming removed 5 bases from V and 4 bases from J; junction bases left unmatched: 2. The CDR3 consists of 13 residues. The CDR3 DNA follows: TGTGCCAGCAGCCGGACAGGGGTAGAGACCCAGTACTTC. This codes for CASSRTGVETQYF.

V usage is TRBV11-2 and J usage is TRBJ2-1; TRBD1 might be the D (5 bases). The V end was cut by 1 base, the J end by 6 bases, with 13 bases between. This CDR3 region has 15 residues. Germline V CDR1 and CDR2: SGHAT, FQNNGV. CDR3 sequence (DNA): TGTGCCAGCAGCTTAGTCGTAGACAGAAGCAATGAGCAGTTCTTC. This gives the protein CASSLVVDRSNEQFF.

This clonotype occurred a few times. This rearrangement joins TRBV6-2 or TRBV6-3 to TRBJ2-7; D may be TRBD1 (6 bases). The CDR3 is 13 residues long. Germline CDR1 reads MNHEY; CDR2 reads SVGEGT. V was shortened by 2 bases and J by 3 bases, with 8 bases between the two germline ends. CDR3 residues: CASSYNRDYEQYF. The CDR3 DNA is TGTGCCAGCAGTTACAACAGGGACTACGAGCAGTACTTC.

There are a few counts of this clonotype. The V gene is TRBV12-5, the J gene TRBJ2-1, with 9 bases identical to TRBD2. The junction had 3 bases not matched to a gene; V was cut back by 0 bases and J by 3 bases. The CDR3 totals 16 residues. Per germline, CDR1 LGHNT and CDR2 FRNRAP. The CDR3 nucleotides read TGTGCTAGTGGTTTGGTACGACTAGCGGACTACAATGAGCAGTTCTTC. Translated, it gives CASGLVRLADYNEQFF.